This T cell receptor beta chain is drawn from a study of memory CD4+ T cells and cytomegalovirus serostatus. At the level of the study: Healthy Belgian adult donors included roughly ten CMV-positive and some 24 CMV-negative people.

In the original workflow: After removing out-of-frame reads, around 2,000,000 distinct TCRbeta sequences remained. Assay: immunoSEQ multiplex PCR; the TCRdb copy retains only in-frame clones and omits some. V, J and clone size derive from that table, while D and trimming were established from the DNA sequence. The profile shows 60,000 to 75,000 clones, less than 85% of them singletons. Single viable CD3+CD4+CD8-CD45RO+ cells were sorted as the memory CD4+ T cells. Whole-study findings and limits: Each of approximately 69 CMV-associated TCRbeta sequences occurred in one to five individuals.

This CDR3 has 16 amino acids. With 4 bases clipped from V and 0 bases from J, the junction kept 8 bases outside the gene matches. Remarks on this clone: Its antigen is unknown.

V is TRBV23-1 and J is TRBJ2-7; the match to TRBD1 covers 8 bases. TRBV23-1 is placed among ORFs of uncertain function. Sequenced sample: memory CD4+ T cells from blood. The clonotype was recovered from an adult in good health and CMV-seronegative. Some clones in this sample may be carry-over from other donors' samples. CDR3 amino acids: CASSPRYGQGSYEQYF. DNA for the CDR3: TGCGCCAGCAGTCCCCGGTACGGACAGGGCTCCTACGAGCAGTACTTC.